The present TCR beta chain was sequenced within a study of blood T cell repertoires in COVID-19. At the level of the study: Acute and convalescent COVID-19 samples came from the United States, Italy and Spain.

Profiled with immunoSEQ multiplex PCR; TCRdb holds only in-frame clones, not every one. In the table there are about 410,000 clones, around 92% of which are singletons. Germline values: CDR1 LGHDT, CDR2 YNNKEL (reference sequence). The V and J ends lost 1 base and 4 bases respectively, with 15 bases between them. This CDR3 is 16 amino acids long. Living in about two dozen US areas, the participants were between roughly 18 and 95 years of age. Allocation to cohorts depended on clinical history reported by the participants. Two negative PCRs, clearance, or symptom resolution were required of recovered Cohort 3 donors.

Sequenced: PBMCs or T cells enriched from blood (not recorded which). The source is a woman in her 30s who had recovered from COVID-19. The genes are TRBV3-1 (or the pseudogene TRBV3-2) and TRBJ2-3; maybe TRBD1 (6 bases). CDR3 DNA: TGTGCCAGCAGCCAAGGAAGGGGGAGAGGGCCAGATACGCAGTATTTT. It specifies CASSQGRGRGPDTQYF.